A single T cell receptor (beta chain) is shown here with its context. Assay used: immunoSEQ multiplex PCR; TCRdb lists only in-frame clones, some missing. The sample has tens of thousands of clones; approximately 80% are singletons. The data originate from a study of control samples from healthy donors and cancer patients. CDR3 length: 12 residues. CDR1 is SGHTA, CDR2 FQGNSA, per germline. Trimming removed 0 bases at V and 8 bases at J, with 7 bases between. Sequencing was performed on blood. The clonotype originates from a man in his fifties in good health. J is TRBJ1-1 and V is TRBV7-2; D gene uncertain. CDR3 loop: CASSLAGREAFF. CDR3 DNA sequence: TGTGCCAGCAGCTTAGCCGGACGGGAAGCTTTCTTT.